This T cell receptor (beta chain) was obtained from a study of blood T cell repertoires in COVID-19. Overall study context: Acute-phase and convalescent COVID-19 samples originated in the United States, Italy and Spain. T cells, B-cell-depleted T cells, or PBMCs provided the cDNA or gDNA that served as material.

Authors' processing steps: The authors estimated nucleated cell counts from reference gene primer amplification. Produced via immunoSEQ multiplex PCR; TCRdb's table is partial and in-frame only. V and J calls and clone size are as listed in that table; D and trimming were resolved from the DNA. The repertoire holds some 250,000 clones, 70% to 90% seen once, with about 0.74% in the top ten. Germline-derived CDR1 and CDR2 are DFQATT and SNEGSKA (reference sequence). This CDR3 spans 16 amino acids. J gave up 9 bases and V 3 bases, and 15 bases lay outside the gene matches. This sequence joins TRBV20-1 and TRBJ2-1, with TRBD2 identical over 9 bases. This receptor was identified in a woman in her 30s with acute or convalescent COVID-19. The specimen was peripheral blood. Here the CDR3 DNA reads TGCAGTGCTAGTGGTATGATAGCGGGAGTGGGTGGTGAGCAGTTCTTC. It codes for CSASGMIAGVGGEQFF.